This T cell receptor beta chain was sequenced during a study of OX40 agonist ivuxolimab in advanced cancers. Study summary: Patients treated during dose escalation were battling hepatocellular carcinoma, melanoma, renal cell or head and neck cancer. Whole-study results and caveats: Near-lowest levels of clonal expansion characterized partial responders at 0.1-3.0 mg/kg.

Drawing of blood for sampling happened at baseline, at cycle 4 day 1, and at cycle 7 day 1. This clone was seen a handful of times. The antigen remains unidentified. Clones were sequenced by immunoSEQ multiplex PCR, and TCRdb holds only the in-frame ones, with some missing. Of fewer than 10,000 clones detected, 89% appear once; the ten largest clones hold more than 10%. The V end lost 1 base, the J end lost 2 bases, and 15 bases lay between the germline ends. The germline V gene encodes CDR1 SGHVS and CDR2 FNYEAQ. CDR3 length equals 16 residues. The chain recombines TRBV7-6 with TRBJ2-7; no definite D call. The sequence came from an adult with an advanced solid tumor such as melanoma, head and neck, liver or kidney cancer. The sample here was CD4+ or CD8+ T cells sorted from blood, taken in a trial of the OX40 agonist ivuxolimab. CDR3 nucleotides: TGTGCCAGCAGCTTAGAACGCGGACCCGTTCCCTACGAGCAGTACTTC. Its protein is CASSLERGPVPYEQYF. The variable domain in full, completed from reference TRBV7-6 and TRBJ2-7, reads GAGVSQSPRYKVTKRGQDVALRCDPISGHVSLYWYRQALGQGPEFLTYFNYEAQQDKSGLPNDRFSAERPEGSISTLTIQRTEQRDSAMYRCASSLERGPVPYEQYFGPGTRLTVT.